This T cell receptor (beta chain) was retrieved from a study of CD8+CD57+ T cells in acquired aplastic anemia (dated by TCRdb to the late 2010s). Concerning the study at large: A mean of about 3.2 ug of DNA, ranging from roughly 0.19 to 27.4 ug, was extracted from sorted CD4+ and CD8+ cells. CD8+CD57+ expansion was defined as frequency above the mean frequency observed in healthy subjects. Summary of the overall study and its limitations: Between patients and healthy controls, no significant difference in CD8+ Simpson's diversity was found (P=0.060). Approximately 27 CD8+ CDR3 sequences were found in both patients and controls but appeared to be highly expressed in patients and within the immunodominant clones of the patients.

Genomic DNA was used as template for profiling of TCR beta VDJ combinations and CDR3 sequences. TCR repertoire sequencing was run on an Illumina HiSeq 2000. The authors processed their data as follows. TRBV/TRBJ rearrangement plots, CDR3 size and DJ length profiles, and Simpson's diversity index were used to evaluate the repertoires. The most abundant DNA sequence in the deep sequencing data was taken as the immunodominant clone. CDR3 amino acid sequences were screened for sharing across subjects and were compared with published repertoires and the VDJdb database. TCRdb applied fastp at Q25 and MiXCR to the public reads, then kept only in-frame beta chains. Merged by CDR3 protein, the rows form single entries marked with the most common genes and DNA. The V and J calls were not made by the authors but by TCRdb's processing. This sample gives 150,000 or so distinct CDR3 sequences in total; more than 45% of them show up just once. The ten largest clones capture roughly 3.2% of the sample.

The junction carries 22 bases between V and J, which are trimmed by 3 bases and 0 bases respectively. CDR1 and CDR2, looked up from the germline V gene, are SGDLS and YYNGEE. The CDR3 contains 19 residues, cysteine and phenylalanine counted. The retained sequence is limited to the CDR3, 57 bases, with the frame set at the first base. Flow cytometry had shown CD8+CD57+ cell expansion in the patients selected for sequencing. All patients had severe acquired aplastic anemia diagnosed by International Study of Aplastic Anemia and Agranulocytosis and Camitta criteria. No therapy had been received by the patients at the time of blood sampling. TCR repertoires of sorted CD4+ and CD8+ blood T cells from severe aplastic anemia patients and healthy subjects were deep-sequenced in the study. Patients were enrolled in the USA under clinicaltrials.gov protocols 00001620, 01623167, 00001397, 00071045, 00081523 and 00961064. Ficoll-Paque density gradient centrifugation was used to isolate peripheral blood mononuclear cells. Before DNA was extracted, CD4+ and CD8+ T cells were sorted using either FACS or magnetic beads.

Details on this clonotype: Its antigen remains undetermined. Within one base of it there is no much larger clone, and no base qualities were kept.

Material: sorted CD4+, CD8+, or CD8+CD57+ T cells (not recorded which) from PBMCs. This TCR came from a human donor with aplastic anemia. This sequence uses TRBV9 and TRBJ2-1; the D match is possibly TRBD1 or TRBD2, with 5 bases aligned in each. The CDR3 reads CASSGLGTVSLSSYNEQFF. DNA sequence: TGTGCCAGCAGCGGACTCGGGACGGTCTCGCTAAGCTCCTACAATGAGCAGTTCTTC.